This T cell receptor beta chain was recorded in a study of Ad26.COV2.S vaccination and SARS-CoV-2 variants (dated by TCRdb to the early 2020s). Context from the whole study: Donors in the vaccine arm were drawn from COV1001, a multicentre, randomized, double-blind, placebo-controlled phase I-IIa trial testing Ad26.COV2.S in healthy adults. Dosing of Ad26.COV2.S was intramuscular, at either 5x10^10 or 1x10^11 viral particles, delivered as one shot or as two shots spaced 56 days apart. TCRbeta repertoire sequencing was used to assess the specificity and breadth of SARS-CoV-2-reactive T cell receptors after Ad26.COV2.S vaccination. A total of around 32 samples were included in the TCR-sequenced set, comprising roughly 19 Ad26.COV2.S vaccine recipients, 5 placebo recipients and 8 SARS-CoV-2 convalescent individuals. Participants in the trial were split at random into five groups of five each, receiving low-dose or high-dose Ad26.COV2.S once or twice, or else placebo on both occasions. Throughout the experiments and outcome assessment, investigators stayed blinded to trial group allocation.

The intended sense of this specimen's treatment or condition label: around 19 received Ad26.COV2.S at low or high dose, single or two shots; about 5 received placebo; per-sample allocation not given. For vaccine and placebo recipients, the sequenced repertoires came from samples collected on day 63 after the first injection. Between 29 July and 7 August 2020, Cohort 1b enrolled about two dozen adults aged 18-55 years at one site in Boston, USA. As a vaccine, Ad26.COV2.S was a replication-incompetent adenovirus type 26 vector that expressed a prefusion-stabilized SARS-CoV-2 spike protein derived from the original Wuhan strain. About this clone: Which antigen it targets is not known. Per-nucleotide qualities are absent, and no much larger clonotype sits a single base away.

What the authors observed across the whole study: It was noted by the authors that total T cell responses may have been underestimated by the TCR breadth and depth analyses. The study was not powered to compare responses between vaccine doses or regimens. Comparable non-spike TCR breadth was observed between vaccine and placebo recipients, consistent with only spike being contained in the vaccine. Higher spike-specific TCR breadth was observed in Ad26.COV2.S recipients than in placebo recipients (P = 0.0014). After vaccination, spike-specific CD8+ and CD4+ T cell responses were reported to show substantial breadth.

V loses 4 bases at its end and J loses 1 base; junction bases beyond the gene matches: 2. CDR1 and CDR2, looked up from the germline V gene, are SGHRS and YFSETQ. From its cysteine to its phenylalanine, the CDR3 spans 15 amino acids. Kept here is only the CDR3 DNA, which spans 45 bases and is read in frame from base 1. TCRbeta CDR3 regions were sequenced with the immunoSEQ Assay. After extraction, genomic DNA underwent amplification by bias-controlled multiplex PCR, followed by high-throughput sequencing. On the authors' methods: Collapsing and filtering of sequences were performed to quantify the absolute abundance of each unique TCRbeta CDR3 region. T cell fraction was estimated by normalization of TCRbeta template counts to usable DNA, with usable DNA being measured through amplification of reference genes present in all nucleated cells. Repertoire TCRs were annotated as SARS-CoV-2-specific when V gene, CDR3 amino acid sequence and J gene were exactly matched to a known reactive TCR set. The reference SARS-CoV-2 TCR set was obtained from MIRA and was filtered for enrichment in COVID-19-positive ImmuneCODE repertoires, whereby public or cross-reactive TCRs were removed. Based on the MIRA antigens, annotated TCRs were further analysed at the level of specific ORF or position within ORF. Depth was the summed frequency of annotated unique rearrangements, while breadth was defined as annotated unique rearrangements over total unique productive rearrangements. Group comparisons of TCR breadth used two-sided Wilcoxon rank-sum tests. Entries here come from immuneACCESS through TCRdb and include only in-frame sequences with V and J called. Some clones fail to appear in such tables; in the studies checked, an unresolved V gene covers under half of the shortfall, and the cause of the remainder is unknown. D and trimming were read from the DNA, whereas the V and J calls and clone size are those reported in that table. The sample records more than 300,000 clones, around four fifths of which are singletons. The ten largest clones represent about 2.1% of the sample.

The sample was peripheral blood, taken in a trial of Ad26.COV2.S vaccine versus placebo. Recombination joined TRBV5-1 with TRBJ2-5, with 12 bases aligning to TRBD2. The source of this sequence is a person between 18 and 65 years old who received the Ad26.COV2.S COVID-19 vaccine or a placebo. Read as DNA, the sequence is TGCGCCAGCAGCATGACTAGCGGGGGCCAAGAGACCCAGTACTTC. This encodes CASSMTSGGQETQYF.